The 31 T cell receptor beta chains reported below all come from one sample, sequenced in a study of metastatic and nonmetastatic thyroid tumors (TCRdb year 2020). None of the patients had been given any treatment before thyroid surgery. Library prep was done by PCR. Sequenced on an Illumina HiSeq 4000. The public reads were reprocessed in TCRdb via fastp at Q25 and MiXCR, keeping in-frame beta chains. Recorded for this sample are approximately 12,000 clones; 20% to 25% of them occurred a single time. The ten largest clones add up to 50% to 60% of the sample. Sequencing used blood. The receptors stem from a male donor with papillary thyroid cancer or a benign thyroid nodule (not recorded which). Some clones in this sample may be carry-over from other donors' samples.

This clone was detected many times. The rearrangement links TRBV20-1 to TRBJ2-1; 7 bases align to TRBD2. The CDR3 has 17 residues. The trim removed 1 base at V and 1 base at J, leaving 10 bases unmatched. CDR1 and CDR2 (germline): DFQATT, SNEGSKA (reference sequence). The CDR3 DNA sequence: TGCAGTGCTAGAGGTCTCATAGGCGGGAGTTCCTACAATGAGCAGTTCTTC. Protein sequence: CSARGLIGGSSYNEQFF.

This clone has a count of ten or more. The rearrangement uses TRBV2 and TRBJ1-5, with D possibly TRBD1 on 5 matching bases. The germline V gene encodes CDR1 SNHLY and CDR2 FYNNEI. Between the trimmed V and J ends, which lost 7 bases and 1 base, there was a span of 14 bases. The CDR3 extends over 15 amino acids. The CDR3 spells CASKITGTSNQPQHF. The CDR3 nucleotides are TGTGCCAGCAAAATCACAGGAACCAGCAATCAGCCCCAGCATTTT.

This clone came up a few times. V is TRBV6-1 and J is TRBJ2-5; D is ambiguous. V lost 5 bases, J lost 2 bases, and 15 bases lay in between. CDR1 and CDR2 from the germline V gene are MNHNS and SASEGT. The CDR3 loop spans 15 amino acids. The CDR3 loop is CASSSNWNTQETQYF. The CDR3 DNA reads as TGTGCCAGCAGTTCTAATTGGAACACACAAGAGACCCAGTACTTC.

Notes on this clone: This sample includes further DNA sequences coding for the same CDR3. The chain combines TRBV12-3 or TRBV12-4 with TRBJ2-2; D remains unclear. V was trimmed by 1 base and J by 7 bases, leaving 4 bases between them. The CDR3 sequence is 12 residues long. The CDR3 reads CASSLGGGELFF. The CDR3 DNA reads as TGTGCCAGCAGTTTAGGCGGCGGGGAGCTGTTTTTT.

The chain carries TRBV13 and TRBJ1-6; D unclear. V lost 5 bases to trimming and J lost 6 bases, with 14 bases between them. CDR1 PRHDT and CDR2 FYEKMQ come from the germline V gene (reference sequence). CDR3 length: 15 residues. CDR3 DNA: TGTGCCAGCAGCGCCAAAGTGGGCCTTAATTCACCCCTCCACTTT. It codes for CASSAKVGLNSPLHF.

This clone has just a few counts. This chain links TRBV28 with TRBJ2-7, with 7 positions matching TRBD2. Germline CDR1 reads MDHEN; CDR2 reads SYDVKM. The V segment lost 7 bases and the J segment 5 bases; nucleotides outside the gene matches: 14. This CDR3 has 15 residues. CDR3 sequence: CASKLAWRESHEQYF. CDR3 nucleotide sequence: TGTGCCAGCAAGCTAGCGTGGCGGGAGTCCCACGAGCAGTACTTC.

The CDR3 here is CSAIGAGNSYEQYF. In DNA form, the CDR3 reads TGCAGTGCTATCGGAGCGGGGAACTCCTACGAGCAGTACTTC. The chain uses TRBV20-1 and TRBJ2-7, with 7 positions matching TRBD2. J gave up 0 bases and V 4 bases, and 6 bases lay outside the gene matches. Looked up from germline, CDR1 is DFQATT and CDR2 is SNEGSKA (reference sequence). The CDR3 covers 14 residues.

The chain couples TRBV28 to TRBJ1-2; weak D call: TRBD1 (6 bases). CDR3 size: 14 residues. The germline CDR1 and CDR2 sequences are MDHEN and SYDVKM. Trimming left V 8 bases short and J 2 bases short, with 15 bases between. The DNA for the CDR3 is TGTGCCAGCTACATTGGGAGGGGGAACTATGGCTACACCTTC. Protein product: CASYIGRGNYGYTF.

This clone was picked up one time. This chain links TRBV9 with TRBJ2-7; TRBD2 aligns across 9 bases. V was clipped by 5 bases and J by 6 bases; unmatched bases: 9. Germline CDR1 reads SGDLS; CDR2 reads YYNGEE. The CDR3 is 14 amino acids. The CDR3 nucleotides are TGTGCCAGCAGTTTTAGCGGGAGTCTAGGCGAGCAGTACTTC. Its translation is CASSFSGSLGEQYF.

The CDR3 DNA follows: TGTGCCAGCAGTGAAGCGACAGGTCTTTTCGCGCCCCAGCATTTT. Translating gives CASSEATGLFAPQHF. The chain carries TRBV6-1 and TRBJ1-5; D possibly corresponds to TRBD1 (6 bases). The CDR3 spans 15 residues. CDR1 and CDR2 from the germline V gene are MNHNS and SASEGT. The ends were cut back, 0 bases at V and 9 bases at J, with 15 bases in the middle.

Many counts were recorded for this clone. The chain carries TRBV3-1 and TRBJ1-2, with D possibly TRBD1 on 6 matching bases. CDR1 is LGHDT, CDR2 YNNKEL, per germline (reference sequence). The length of the CDR3 is 13 residues. Trimming took 4 bases from V and 4 from J, leaving 10 bases between them. CDR3 sequence reads: CASSPTGSYGYTF. The CDR3 DNA is TGTGCCAGCAGCCCCACAGGGTCCTATGGCTACACCTTC.

This rearrangement joins TRBV12-3 or TRBV12-4 to TRBJ1-3; D is ambiguous. V was clipped by 4 bases and J by 7 bases, with 8 bases between them. CDR3 size: 12 residues. The CDR3 spells CASSSQWNTIYF. In DNA form, the CDR3 reads TGTGCCAGCAGTTCCCAGTGGAACACCATATATTTT.

This clone was seen a few times. At one boundary the junction diverges from the germline segment, which might be a read error. This chain links TRBV2 with TRBJ1-3; D not certain. Germline V gene data show CDR1 as SNHLY and CDR2 as FYNNEI. This CDR3 is 14 amino acids long. In nucleotides, the CDR3 is TGCGCCAGCAGTGTCAACTTCTCTGTAAACACCATATATTTT. This sequence encodes CASSVNFSVNTIYF.

The table lists this clone with a few counts. No conserved phenylalanine or tryptophan ends this CDR3, so it is likely a read error. The DNA is omitted, as the CDR3 cannot be located on it reliably, and the CDR3 follows TCRdb's listing. V usage is TRBV28 and J usage is TRBJ1-4. Germline V gene lookup returns CDR1 MDHEN and CDR2 SYDVKM. Ends included, the CDR3 has 8 residues. CDR3 protein: CASSLGFS.

Ten or more counts support this clone. The chain recombines TRBV11-1 with TRBJ2-1; D perhaps matches TRBD2 (8 bases). V was shortened by 6 bases and J by 0 bases, with 18 bases between the two germline ends. The CDR3 has 17 residues. CDR1 is SGHAT, CDR2 FQDESV, per germline (reference sequence). The CDR3 DNA follows: TGTGCCAGCAGGTTCCCAGCGGGGGACAGCTCCTACAATGAGCAGTTCTTC. Its translation: CASRFPAGDSSYNEQFF. Filled out from reference TRBV11-1 and TRBJ2-1, the complete variable domain reads EAEVAQSPRYKITEKSQAVAFWCDPISGHATLYWYRQILGQGPELLVQFQDESVVDDSQLPKDRFSAERLKGVDSTLKIQPAELGDSAMYLCASRFPAGDSSYNEQFFGPGTRLTVL.

This clone occurred many times. The chain has TRBV6-2 or TRBV6-3 and TRBJ2-7; 9 positions match TRBD1. Germline V CDR1 and CDR2: MNHEY, SVGEGT. The junction had 10 bases not matched to a gene; V was cut back by 6 bases and J by 4 bases. This CDR3 region has 15 residues. The CDR3 reads CASRNPGTGRYEQYF. CDR3 nucleotides: TGTGCCAGCAGGAACCCCGGGACAGGGAGGTACGAGCAGTACTTC.

This clone is medium-sized. This chain joins TRBV20-1 and TRBJ2-7; 7 nucleotides match TRBD2. Trimming removed 6 bases from V and 7 bases from J; junction bases left unmatched: 12. Germline V gene lookup returns CDR1 DFQATT and CDR2 SNEGSKA (reference sequence). The CDR3 is 13 amino acids. CDR3 residues: CSAPIGGDTEQYF. CDR3 bases: TGCAGTGCGCCTATTGGGGGGGATACAGAGCAGTACTTC.

This clone was recorded a few times. This chain joins TRBV12-3 or TRBV12-4 and TRBJ2-2; D possibly uses TRBD1 or TRBD2 (5 bases each). V gave up 10 bases and J gave up 8 bases, with 11 bases separating them. CDR3 length: 11 residues. CDR3 nucleotides: TGTGCCACCTCTGGGGGAGGGGAGCTGTTTTTT. Its translation is CATSGGGELFF.

This clone counts as medium-sized (0.01 to 0.1%). The V gene is TRBV15, the J gene TRBJ2-7; 7 positions agree with TRBD2. The CDR3 runs to 14 residues. V was pared by 2 bases and J by 6 bases, with 7 bases of the junction left unmatched. CDR1 and CDR2 from the germline V gene are LNHNV and YYDKDF (reference sequence). This CDR3 reads CATSRQRDLGEQYF. CDR3 coding DNA: TGTGCCACCAGCAGACAGCGGGATCTCGGCGAGCAGTACTTC.

This clone came up a few times. The chain uses TRBV6-1 and TRBJ1-6, with TRBD1 matching over 7 bases. CDR1 is MNHNS, CDR2 SASEGT, per germline. Unmatched junction bases numbered 9, after V lost 6 bases and J lost 7 bases. The CDR3 loop spans 15 amino acids. DNA of the CDR3: TGTGCCAGCAGGAGGGACAGCGCTATCAATTCACCCCTCCACTTT. This codes for CASRRDSAINSPLHF.

There are a few counts of this clone. This sequence joins TRBV6-1 and TRBJ1-5, with D unresolved. CDR3 size: 15 residues. V was cut by 0 bases and J by 6 bases, with 12 bases left in between. CDR1 and CDR2 from the germline V gene are MNHNS and SASEGT. In DNA form, the CDR3 reads TGTGCCAGCAGTGAAGCGGGGATTGGAAGTCAGCCCCAGCATTTT. Encoded protein: CASSEAGIGSQPQHF.

This sequence joins TRBV28 and TRBJ2-3; TRBD2 matches 8 bases. This CDR3 region has 15 residues. J gave up 4 bases and V 5 bases, and 8 bases lay outside the gene matches. CDR1 is MDHEN, CDR2 SYDVKM, per germline. The CDR3 protein is CASSLTGGPADTQYF. CDR3 DNA sequence: TGTGCCAGCAGTCTTACGGGAGGGCCGGCAGATACGCAGTATTTT.

This clone was detected ten times or more. The genes are TRBV10-1 and TRBJ2-2, with D possibly being TRBD1 (5 bases). The CDR3 runs to 13 residues. CDR1 is WNHNN, CDR2 SYGVQD, per germline (reference sequence). V lost 3 bases and J 3 bases, leaving 5 bases between the germline ends. The CDR3 bases are TGCGCCAGCAGTGACAGGGACACCGGGGAGCTGTTTTTT. Its translation: CASSDRDTGELFF.

This clone is categorized as medium-sized. The chain uses TRBV6-1 and TRBJ2-7; TRBD1 is a possible D gene (5 bases). In germline, CDR1 is MNHNS, CDR2 SASEGT. The germline V and J ends were trimmed by 5 bases and 5 bases, with 10 bases remaining between them. CDR3 size: 12 residues. Here the CDR3 reads CASSSGFNEQYF. For the CDR3, the DNA is TGTGCCAGCAGTTCAGGGTTCAACGAGCAGTACTTC.

This clone was seen a handful of times. The chain carries TRBV28 and TRBJ2-7, with a weak D call TRBD1 (5 bases). The CDR3 loop spans 15 amino acids. Trimming took off 5 bases at V and 7 bases at J, with 21 bases between the two ends. The germline V gene has CDR1 MDHEN and CDR2 SYDVKM. Written as DNA, the CDR3 is TGTGCCAGCAGTACCCCCGGTGGCAGGGTATGGGAGCAGTACTTC. Residues: CASSTPGGRVWEQYF. Full variable domain (missing parts from reference TRBV28 and TRBJ2-7): DVKVTQSSRYLVKRTGEKVFLECVQDMDHENMFWYRQDPGLGLRLIYFSYDVKMKEKGDIPEGYSVSREKKERFSLILESASTNQTSMYLCASSTPGGRVWEQYFGPGTRLTVT.

This clone was seen only a few times. The J gene is TRBJ2-2, the V gene TRBV28; 11 positions match TRBD1. This CDR3 has 14 residues. CDR1 is MDHEN and CDR2 is SYDVKM in the germline V gene. The trim removed 6 bases at V and 7 bases at J, leaving 4 bases unmatched. The CDR3 bases are TGTGCCAGCAGAGGACAGGGGGCGGGCGGGGAGCTGTTTTTT. The encoded protein is CASRGQGAGGELFF.

The CDR3 DNA reads as TGCGCCAGCAGCTTGGGGGGAGCTAAAGAGCAGTACTTC. Translating it yields CASSLGGAKEQYF. The chain has TRBV5-1 and TRBJ2-7; tentatively, D is TRBD2 (5 bases). CDR1 and CDR2 from the germline V gene are SGHRS and YFSETQ. This CDR3 has 13 residues. Trimming cost V 0 bases and J 7 bases, with 11 bases left between them.

This chain uses TRBV30 with TRBJ1-1, with D uncertain. Germline V gives CDR1 GTSNPN, CDR2 SVGIG (reference sequence). Deletions cut 5 bases from V and 2 bases from J, with 9 bases between. This CDR3 has 12 amino acids. DNA for the CDR3: TGTGCCTGGGCACGGGTAAACACTGAAGCTTTCTTT. Amino acid sequence: CAWARVNTEAFF.

The chain combines TRBV7-2 with TRBJ2-1; D is possibly TRBD2 (5 bases). The CDR3 is 13 amino acids. The V and J ends lost 1 base and 6 bases respectively, with 7 bases between them. Germline V gives CDR1 SGHTA, CDR2 FQGNSA. The CDR3 DNA reads as TGTGCCAGCAGCTTAGGAGGGTCCAATGAGCAGTTCTTC. This sequence encodes CASSLGGSNEQFF. Full variable domain (rest looked up from reference TRBV7-2 and TRBJ2-1): GAGVSQSPSNKVTEKGKDVELRCDPISGHTALYWYRQSLGQGLEFLIYFQGNSAPDKSGLPSDRFSAERTGGSVSTLTIQRTQQEDSAVYLCASSLGGSNEQFFGPGTRLTVL.

This clone was detected a few times. The chain recombines TRBV6-5 with TRBJ2-2; D perhaps matches TRBD1 (5 bases). V shed 0 bases and J shed 1 base, with 12 bases lying between them. The CDR3 loop spans 17 amino acids. Looked up from germline, CDR1 is MNHEY and CDR2 is SVGAGI. The CDR3 region has the DNA TGTGCCAGCAGTTACTCGTTCGCCGGACAGAACACCGGGGAGCTGTTTTTT. This encodes CASSYSFAGQNTGELFF.

This clone counts as medium-sized. This chain joins TRBV6-1 and TRBJ1-6; no firm D call. CDR1 MNHNS and CDR2 SASEGT come from the germline V gene. The CDR3 has 13 residues. V lost 5 bases, J lost 8 bases, and 10 bases lay in between. As DNA, the CDR3 is TGTGCCAGCAGTTGGGATAGGGATTCACCCCTCCACTTT. This gives the protein CASSWDRDSPLHF.